A single sample gave rise to the 28 T cell receptor beta chains below, sequenced in a study of blood T cell repertoires in COVID-19. Profiling relied on immunoSEQ multiplex PCR, and the TCRdb table lists in-frame clones only, not all of them. The sample lists over 50,000 clones, roughly 80% seen once, with about 4% in the top ten. Sequencing was done on a sample of PBMCs or T cells enriched from blood (not recorded which). The receptor source for this set is a woman aged 40-49 years with acute COVID-19.

The chain carries TRBV15 and TRBJ1-1, with D possibly TRBD1 on 5 matching bases. CDR1 and CDR2 (germline): LNHNV, YYDKDF (reference sequence). V lost 0 bases, J lost 3 bases, and 14 bases lay in between. The CDR3 is 16 amino acids. CDR3 in DNA: TGTGCCACCAGCAGAGATGGGAGGGGCGCGGACACTGAAGCTTTCTTT. As protein: CATSRDGRGADTEAFF.

The V call is TRBV9, the J call TRBJ2-2, with 11 bases fitting TRBD1. V lost 3 bases and J lost 6; bases outside the gene matches: 10. Germline lookup yields CDR1 SGDLS and CDR2 YYNGEE. The CDR3 is made up of 17 amino acids. This CDR3 is CASSGRLGTGGAGELFF. The DNA for the CDR3 is TGTGCCAGCAGCGGGAGACTAGGGACAGGGGGAGCCGGGGAGCTGTTTTTT.

CDR3 residues: CASSGLGSYEQYF. The DNA of the CDR3 is TGTGCCAGCAGTGGACTCGGGAGCTACGAGCAGTACTTC. The rearrangement joins TRBV9 to TRBJ2-7; a weak D match, TRBD2 (6 bases). The germline gives CDR1 SGDLS, CDR2 YYNGEE. The CDR3 has 13 residues. V shed 5 bases and J shed 3 bases, with 12 bases lying between them.

The CDR3 region has the DNA TGCGCCAGCAGCTCTGGACAGGGGAGACACACTGAAGCTTTCTTT. This encodes CASSSGQGRHTEAFF. This chain uses TRBV5-1 with TRBJ1-1; TRBD1 aligns across 9 bases. The CDR3 is 15 amino acids. The V segment lost 3 bases and the J segment 3 bases; nucleotides outside the gene matches: 6. From germline, CDR1 is SGHRS and CDR2 YFSETQ.

The chain is built from TRBV19 and TRBJ2-4, with TRBD2 as a possible D gene (5 bases). V was shortened by 4 bases and J by 5 bases, with 21 bases between the two germline ends. Germline lookup yields CDR1 LNHDA and CDR2 SQIVND (reference sequence). CDR3 length: 17 amino acids. CDR3 sequence (DNA): TGTGCCAGTAGTACGGGGATACGATGGACCGCGGAAAACATTCAGTACTTC. Encoded protein: CASSTGIRWTAENIQYF.

The V and J genes are TRBV5-1 and TRBJ1-4; TRBD1 might be the D (5 bases). The CDR3 extends over 15 amino acids. V was shortened by 7 bases and J by 4 bases, with 17 bases between the two germline ends. Germline V gives CDR1 SGHRS, CDR2 YFSETQ. The CDR3 DNA follows: TGCGCCAGCGGACATAACGACGGACGTAATGAAAAACTGTTTTTT. Translated, it gives CASGHNDGRNEKLFF.

The chain carries TRBV14 and TRBJ2-7; TRBD2 matches 7 bases. Germline V lookup: CDR1 SGHDN, CDR2 FVKESK. The CDR3 has 12 residues. Losses at the gene ends were 4 bases for V and 3 bases for J; bases not matched to a gene: 0. CDR3 sequence: CASSPSGYEQYF. CDR3 in DNA: TGTGCCAGCAGCCCTAGCGGCTACGAGCAGTACTTC.

The V call is TRBV6-4, the J call TRBJ2-1; TRBD2 matches 7 bases. The trim removed 3 bases at V and 4 bases at J, leaving 0 bases unmatched. This CDR3 contains 13 residues. CDR1 and CDR2 from the germline V gene are MRHNA and SNTAGT. The CDR3 here is CASSEREYNEQFF. The CDR3 region has the DNA TGTGCCAGCAGTGAGCGGGAGTACAATGAGCAGTTCTTC.

This clone was seen a single time. The V call is TRBV27, the J call TRBJ1-5; TRBD1 agrees at 12 bases. The CDR3 is 17 residues long. V was clipped by 5 bases and J by 5 bases; unmatched bases: 10. Germline V gene data show CDR1 as MNHEY and CDR2 as SMNVEV (reference sequence). CDR3 in DNA: TGTGCCAGCAGTCATTACGCCGGGACAGGGGGCCATCAGCCCCAGCATTTT. Amino acids: CASSHYAGTGGHQPQHF.

This chain links TRBV6-5 with TRBJ1-1; D is perhaps TRBD1 (6 bases). CDR1 is MNHEY and CDR2 is SVGAGI in the germline V gene. The CDR3 is 12 residues long. Trimming took 2 bases from V and 7 from J, leaving 8 bases between them. The CDR3 is CASSYGGGEAFF. The CDR3 DNA is TGTGCCAGCAGTTACGGGGGCGGTGAAGCTTTCTTT.

The chain links TRBV21-1 to TRBJ2-4; the table calls TRBD1, which could not be checked here. TRBV21-1 is classified as a pseudogene. The CDR3 sequence is 15 residues long. CDR3 loop: CASSQGARGKNIQYF. The CDR3, as DNA: TGTGCCAGCAGTCAGGGGGCCCGAGGCAAAAACATTCAGTACTTC.

V gene TRBV4-2 combines with J gene TRBJ2-3; 9 nucleotides line up with TRBD2. CDR1 LGHNA and CDR2 YNFKEQ come from the germline V gene. V lost 2 bases, J lost 2 bases, and 8 bases stayed unmatched. CDR3 size: 17 residues. The CDR3 protein is CASSQQPGLANTDTQYF. CDR3 nucleotide sequence: TGTGCCAGCAGCCAACAACCGGGACTAGCTAACACAGATACGCAGTATTTT.

The rearrangement joins TRBV5-6 to TRBJ2-1; 14 bases fit TRBD2. With V trimmed by 3 bases and J by 1 base, 6 bases remained unmatched. The CDR3 totals 18 residues. Germline assignment: CDR1 SGHDT and CDR2 YYEEEE. The CDR3 loop is CASSYGTSGSGSYNEQFF. The DNA of the CDR3 is TGTGCCAGCAGCTACGGGACTAGCGGGAGCGGGTCCTACAATGAGCAGTTCTTC.

The rearrangement uses TRBV14 and TRBJ1-1; 11 nucleotides line up with TRBD1. Germline CDR1 reads SGHDN; CDR2 reads FVKESK. The CDR3 has 15 residues. V was clipped by 4 bases and J by 4 bases; unmatched bases: 5. CDR3 amino acids: CASSLRTGGVTEAFF. The CDR3 bases are TGTGCCAGCAGCCTCCGGACAGGGGGCGTCACTGAAGCTTTCTTT.

The rearrangement uses TRBV18 and TRBJ1-4; possible D gene TRBD1, 6 bases. Looked up from germline, CDR1 is KGHSH and CDR2 is LQKENI. The CDR3 has 15 amino acids. The germline V and J ends were trimmed by 0 bases and 4 bases, with 9 bases remaining between them. The CDR3 coding sequence is TGTGCCAGCTCACCACCGGGGGCCAATAATGAAAAACTGTTTTTT. This codes for CASSPPGANNEKLFF.

V is TRBV28 and J is TRBJ1-2; TRBD1 aligns across 9 bases. CDR3 length equals 17 residues. Trimming took 5 bases from V and 8 from J; bases not matched to a gene: 18. Germline-derived CDR1 and CDR2 are MDHEN and SYDVKM. In nucleotides, the CDR3 is TGTGCCAGCAGTCTCTCCGGGACAGGGAGGGAGGGGCGAGGCTACACCTTC. Translated: CASSLSGTGREGRGYTF.

V and J are TRBV19 and TRBJ1-5; 8 nucleotides align to TRBD1. The germline CDR1 and CDR2 sequences are LNHDA and SQIVND (reference sequence). Trimming cost V 5 bases and J 5 bases; bases outside gene matches: 8. The CDR3 is made up of 15 amino acids. CDR3 DNA: TGTGCCAGTAGTCCCAAGGACAGGGCTTATCAGCCCCAGCATTTT. It encodes CASSPKDRAYQPQHF.

The chain joins TRBV27 to TRBJ2-7, with a weak D call TRBD2 (6 bases). The CDR3 has 15 residues. Per germline, CDR1 MNHEY and CDR2 SMNVEV (reference sequence). Deletions cut 2 bases from V and 2 bases from J, with 13 bases between. This CDR3 reads CASSLGTSLTYEQYF. The DNA of the CDR3 is TGTGCCAGCAGTTTAGGTACTAGCCTAACCTACGAGCAGTACTTC.

The sample holds a few counts of this clone. The chain couples TRBV29-1 to TRBJ2-2; TRBD2 might be the D (5 bases). CDR1 and CDR2 from the germline V gene are SQVTM and ANQGSEA. CDR3 length: 16 residues. Trimming cost V 0 bases and J 5 bases, with 16 bases left between them. CDR3 nucleotides: TGCAGCGTTGAAGATCCGTTCCGCGGAGGAACCGGGGAGCTGTTTTTT. Translated, it gives CSVEDPFRGGTGELFF.

The genes are TRBV27 and TRBJ2-7, with TRBD2 matching 12 bases. V was clipped by 6 bases and J by 4 bases; unmatched bases: 10. Looked up from germline, CDR1 is MNHEY and CDR2 is SMNVEV (reference sequence). The CDR3 has 16 residues. The CDR3, as DNA: TGTGCCAGCAGCGCTACTCCTAGCGGGAGGGCTTACGAGCAGTACTTC. The encoded protein is CASSATPSGRAYEQYF.

This clone showed up just once. The chain links TRBV12-2 to TRBJ2-3; the tabulated D call, TRBD2, remains unverified against the DNA. TRBV12-2 is deemed a pseudogene. The CDR3 has 19 residues. The CDR3 DNA is TGTGCAAGTCGCTTAGGAAGGCTAGCGCTTATCTGGGCGCCCGATACGCAGTATTTT. Amino acids: CASRLGRLALIWAPDTQYF.

This chain uses TRBV2 with TRBJ2-1; D gene uncertain. Germline V gene sequence: CDR1 SNHLY, CDR2 FYNNEI. This CDR3 is 14 amino acids long. Trimming removed 8 bases at V and 2 bases at J, with 13 bases between. The CDR3 spells CASERALAYNEQFF. The CDR3 DNA follows: TGTGCCAGCGAGAGAGCCCTAGCCTACAATGAGCAGTTCTTC.

The chain joins TRBV6-1 to TRBJ1-4; tentatively, D is TRBD1 (5 bases). CDR3 size: 14 residues. Trimming removed 3 bases at V and 7 bases at J, with 12 bases between. Germline V CDR1 and CDR2: MNHNS, SASEGT. The CDR3 sequence is CASSERRRGEKLFF. The CDR3 nucleotides are TGTGCCAGCAGTGAGCGCAGGAGGGGTGAAAAACTGTTTTTT.

This clone appeared once. The rearrangement joins TRBV27 to TRBJ1-1, with D perhaps matching TRBD1 (5 bases). The V gene's germline CDR1 is MNHEY and CDR2 SMNVEV (reference sequence). V lost 6 bases, J lost 4 bases, and 15 bases lay in between. The CDR3 covers 14 residues. CDR3 in DNA: TGTGCCAGCAGAGCCCCAGGGTATGGCACTGAAGCTTTCTTT. Translating gives CASRAPGYGTEAFF.

This clone was observed a handful of times. The chain joins TRBV4-1 to TRBJ2-2, with D unclear. There are 13 residues in the CDR3. Germline V gives CDR1 MGHRA, CDR2 YSYEKL. Trimming took off 4 bases at V and 6 bases at J, with 9 bases between the two ends. CDR3 protein: CASSPINSGELFF. In nucleotides, the CDR3 is TGCGCCAGCAGCCCCATCAACTCCGGGGAGCTGTTTTTT.

The rearrangement uses TRBV6-5 and TRBJ2-4; D gene uncertain. The germline CDR1 and CDR2 sequences are MNHEY and SVGAGI. V lost 11 bases and J 0 bases, leaving 11 bases between the germline ends. The CDR3 has 13 amino acids. The chain's CDR3 is CASSLLAKNIQYF. CDR3 sequence (DNA): TGTGCCTCCAGTCTCCTAGCCAAAAACATTCAGTACTTC.

The chain links TRBV2 to TRBJ1-5, with 8 bases fitting TRBD1. CDR3 length: 14 residues. V was pared by 6 bases and J by 5 bases, with 6 bases of the junction left unmatched. Germline assignment: CDR1 SNHLY and CDR2 FYNNEI. CDR3 loop: CASRGQVWDQPQHF. CDR3 sequence (DNA): TGTGCCAGCAGGGGACAGGTTTGGGATCAGCCCCAGCATTTT.

V gene TRBV19 combines with J gene TRBJ2-1, with a tentative D call TRBD1 (6 bases). The CDR3 is 15 residues long. The germline gives CDR1 LNHDA, CDR2 SQIVND (reference sequence). Trimming took off 7 bases at V and 5 bases at J, with 18 bases between the two ends. The CDR3 DNA sequence: TGTGCCAGTAACCTCCTTGGGCGACAGGACAATGAGCAGTTCTTC. Translating it yields CASNLLGRQDNEQFF.